Below, one T cell receptor beta chain is given with its context. Per the study methods: Estimates of nucleated cell counts were drawn from the amplification of reference gene primers. Here immunoSEQ multiplex PCR was the method, and the copy in TCRdb shows in-frame clones only, minus some. The DNA gave D and trimming, while V, J and clone size come from that table. The sample has about 120,000 clones; about 83% are singletons. The CDR3 runs to 12 residues. Germline values: CDR1 GTSNPN, CDR2 SVGIG (reference sequence). Trimming left V 2 bases short and J 4 bases short, with 8 bases between. The data derive from a study of blood T cell repertoires in COVID-19. Study background: The origin of the acute and convalescent COVID-19 samples was the United States, Italy and Spain.

The V gene is TRBV30, the J gene TRBJ1-2, with a tentative D call TRBD1 (5 bases). Source material: peripheral blood. The TCR sequence derives from a woman between 50 and 59 years old with acute or convalescent COVID-19. The CDR3: CAWSSGTYGYTF. DNA of the CDR3: TGTGCCTGGAGTAGCGGGACCTATGGCTACACCTTC.